The 24 T cell receptor beta chains presented below share a single source sample, sequenced in a study of regulatory T cells in long-lasting Graves disease. The time point here: persistent/refractory GD, antithyroid drugs over 5 years with positive TRAb. PBMC RNA served as the TCR library source. Relying on iRepertoire HTBI primers and Arm-PCR of CDR3 regions, the team built TCR beta libraries. TCRdb processed the multiplex PCR reads anew with MiXCR; each CDR3 protein has one entry. The data show approximately 400,000 distinct CDR3 sequences, 23% seen once. Sequenced here: peripheral blood mononuclear cells (PBMCs), sampled when the disease was refractory, from a patient treated with antithyroid drugs. The receptors shown here come from a female donor with Graves disease.

In the case of this clonotype: Lacking the conserved final phenylalanine or tryptophan, this CDR3 likely reflects a read error. The V call is TRBV7-2, the J call TRBJ2-4, with D perhaps assigned TRBD1 or TRBD2 (5 bases each). Trimming left V 2 bases short and J 1 base short, with 12 bases between. CDR3 length: 16 amino acids. Germline CDR1 is SGHTA and CDR2 is FQGNSA. The CDR3 here is CASSLPGALAKNIQYL. CDR3 coding DNA: TGTGCCAGCAGCTTACCCGGGGCGCTGGCCAAAAACATTCAGTACCTC.

The table lists this clonotype with many counts. The chain links TRBV15 to TRBJ2-7; TRBD2 might be the D (6 bases). There are 15 residues in the CDR3. Germline V lookup: CDR1 LNHNV, CDR2 YYDKDF (reference sequence). Trimming took off 1 base at V and 3 bases at J, with 13 bases between the two ends. CDR3 in amino acids: CATSRGGGKNYEQYF. CDR3 bases: TGTGCCACCAGCAGAGGGGGAGGAAAAAACTACGAGCAGTACTTC. The entire variable domain, with the rest obtained from reference TRBV15 and TRBJ2-7, is as follows: DAMVIQNPRYQVTQFGKPVTLSCSQTLNHNVMYWYQQKSSQAPKLLFHYYDKDFNNEADTPDNFQSRRPNTSFCFLDIRSPGLGDTAMYLCATSRGGGKNYEQYFGPGTRLTVT.

The chain has TRBV28 and TRBJ2-4; D gene unclear. There are 16 residues in the CDR3. Germline CDR1 reads MDHEN; CDR2 reads SYDVKM. V was cut by 5 bases and J by 0 bases, with 14 bases left in between. The CDR3 protein is CASSRGRLLAKNIQYF. CDR3 DNA sequence: TGTGCCAGCAGTAGAGGACGGCTCTTAGCCAAAAACATTCAGTACTTC.

This clonotype was picked up many times. The rearrangement links TRBV2 to TRBJ1-1; no clear D. From germline, CDR1 is SNHLY and CDR2 FYNNEI. The germline V and J ends were trimmed by 3 bases and 3 bases, with 8 bases remaining between them. The CDR3 is 13 residues long. In DNA form, the CDR3 reads TGTGCCAGCAGTGACGATGGGGACACTGAAGCTTTCTTT. Translation gives CASSDDGDTEAFF.

This clonotype was detected a few times. CDR3 sequence: CSAREAGRQPQHF. The CDR3 region has the DNA TGCAGTGCTAGAGAGGCAGGGCGACAGCCCCAGCATTTT. The gene calls are TRBV20-1 and TRBJ1-5; D might be TRBD1 (5 bases). Germline-derived CDR1 and CDR2 are DFQATT and SNEGSKA (reference sequence). Trimming stripped 0 bases from V and 7 bases from J, with 10 bases between. The CDR3 sequence is 13 residues long.

The sample holds many counts of this clonotype. The gene calls are TRBV20-1 and TRBJ2-7; 7 positions match TRBD2. With 4 bases clipped from V and 2 bases from J, the junction kept 5 bases outside the gene matches. CDR1 is DFQATT and CDR2 is SNEGSKA in the germline V gene (reference sequence). CDR3 length equals 13 residues. CDR3 DNA sequence: TGCAGTGCTAAAAGGACTAGAACCTACGAGCAGTACTTC. This encodes CSAKRTRTYEQYF.

The gene calls are TRBV20-1 and TRBJ2-7, with D perhaps matching TRBD2 (6 bases). Germline CDR1 reads DFQATT; CDR2 reads SNEGSKA (reference sequence). CDR3 size: 14 residues. The V end lost 3 bases, the J end lost 2 bases, and 14 bases lay between the germline ends. The CDR3 DNA reads TGCAGTGCTAGGCCTGGGGGACTCCCCTACGAGCAGTACTTC. Translation gives CSARPGGLPYEQYF.

This clonotype was detected a few times. The chain has TRBV7-9 and TRBJ1-6, with no clear D. Germline loops: CDR1 SEHNR, CDR2 FQNEAQ (reference sequence). Trimming left V 0 bases short and J 9 bases short, with 3 bases between. CDR3 length equals 12 residues. For the CDR3, the DNA is TGTGCCAGCAGCTTAGCAGCTTCACCCCTCCACTTT. Translated, it gives CASSLAASPLHF.

This clonotype was counted at least ten times. This rearrangement joins TRBV28 to TRBJ1-2, with TRBD1 as a possible D gene (5 bases). This CDR3 comprises 15 residues. Between the trimmed V and J ends, which lost 5 bases and 2 bases, there was a span of 15 bases. Per the germline V gene, CDR1 is MDHEN and CDR2 is SYDVKM. Here the CDR3 reads CASSLPQEQNYGYTF. The CDR3 coding sequence is TGTGCCAGCAGTCTCCCACAGGAACAAAACTATGGCTACACCTTC.

This clonotype was recorded many times. The CDR3 DNA follows: TGTGCCAGCACCTTGGGACAGGCCTACGAGCAGTACTTC. This encodes CASTLGQAYEQYF. J is TRBJ2-7 and V is TRBV28, with 8 bases identical to TRBD1. CDR1 is MDHEN and CDR2 is SYDVKM in the germline V gene. The CDR3 runs to 13 residues. J lost 2 bases, V lost 7 bases, and 4 bases had no gene match.

The chain recombines TRBV5-8 with TRBJ1-1; TRBD1 matches 9 bases. The V segment lost 10 bases and the J segment 11 bases; nucleotides outside the gene matches: 21. Germline assignment: CDR1 SGHTS and CDR2 YDEGEE. The CDR3 extends over 15 amino acids. The CDR3 coding sequence is TGTGCCGGACCACAGGGGGCTCTCCCGCCGGATCCGGCTTTCTTT. Translated: CAGPQGALPPDPAFF.

Of note for this clonotype: Being one base from a much bigger clone, this may be a read error. V gene TRBV20-1 combines with J gene TRBJ1-1; D gene uncertain. This CDR3 spans 14 amino acids. Trimming took 6 bases from V and 0 from J, leaving 14 bases between them. Germline CDR1 and CDR2: DFQATT and SNEGSKA (reference sequence). The CDR3 is CSARPFDVNTEAFF. For the CDR3, the DNA is TGCAGTGCCCGACCCTTTGACGTGAACACTGAAGCTTTCTTT.

This clonotype showed up many times. V and J are TRBV12-3 or TRBV12-4 and TRBJ2-7; D is possibly TRBD1 or TRBD2 (5 bases each). CDR3 length: 13 residues. Trimming took off 5 bases at V and 0 bases at J, with 8 bases between the two ends. DNA for the CDR3: TGTGCCAGCAGTCGGGACGGCTCCTACGAGCAGTACTTC. As protein: CASSRDGSYEQYF.

This sequence joins TRBV29-1 and TRBJ1-2, with D possibly being TRBD1 (6 bases). The germline V gene encodes CDR1 SQVTM and CDR2 ANQGSEA. The ends were cut back, 4 bases at V and 8 bases at J, with 14 bases in the middle. The CDR3 runs 12 residues. The CDR3 spells CSVVIGGRGYTF. The CDR3 DNA follows: TGCAGCGTTGTTATAGGGGGGAGAGGCTACACCTTC. Together with reference TRBV29-1 and TRBJ1-2, the CDR3 gives the full variable domain: SAVISQKPSRDICQRGTSLTIQCQVDSQVTMMFWYRQQPGQSLTLIATANQGSEATYESGFVIDKFPISRPNLTFSTLTVSNMSPEDSSIYLCSVVIGGRGYTFGSGTRLTVV.

This rearrangement joins TRBV7-9 to TRBJ2-7; D is undetermined. The CDR3 totals 12 residues. CDR1 and CDR2 from the germline V gene are SEHNR and FQNEAQ (reference sequence). V was cut by 5 bases and J by 5 bases, with 10 bases left in between. Here the CDR3 reads CASSREGNEQYF. CDR3 coding DNA: TGTGCCAGCAGCCGAGAAGGCAACGAGCAGTACTTC. Using reference TRBV7-9 and TRBJ2-7 for the parts outside the CDR3, the full variable domain is DTGVSQNPRHKITKRGQNVTFRCDPISEHNRLYWYRQTLGQGPEFLTYFQNEAQLEKSRLLSDRFSAERPKGSFSTLEIQRTEQGDSAMYLCASSREGNEQYFGPGTRLTVT.

This clonotype was recorded once. The final CDR3 position lacks the conserved phenylalanine or tryptophan, pointing to a likely read error. The V gene is TRBV10-3, the J gene TRBJ1-1; D is unclear. This CDR3 has 13 amino acids. Trimming pared 11 bases from V and 0 bases from J, leaving 13 bases between. CDR1 and CDR2 (germline): ENHRY, SYGVKD. The CDR3 spells CAAQDGLNTEAFY. The CDR3 nucleotides read TGTGCCGCCCAGGACGGATTGAACACTGAAGCTTTCTAT.

The table lists this clonotype with many counts. The gene calls are TRBV7-6 and TRBJ1-2; maybe TRBD1 (5 bases). Between the trimmed V and J ends, which lost 5 bases and 4 bases, there was a span of 11 bases. There are 13 residues in the CDR3. Per germline, CDR1 SGHVS and CDR2 FNYEAQ. The CDR3 is CASSPQGTYGYTF. The CDR3 DNA follows: TGTGCCAGCAGCCCCCAGGGTACCTATGGCTACACCTTC.

The chain employs TRBV6-9 and TRBJ2-7; TRBD1 aligns across 12 bases. This CDR3 spans 17 amino acids. Trimming removed 3 bases from V and 2 bases from J; junction bases left unmatched: 8. CDR1 and CDR2 (germline): MNHGY, SVAAGI. CDR3 protein: CASSYTTGTGGAYEQYF. The DNA of the CDR3 is TGTGCCAGCAGTTACACCACCGGGACAGGGGGCGCCTACGAGCAGTACTTC.

Worth noting for this clonotype: This may be a read error: a much more frequent sequence differs by one nucleotide. The chain joins TRBV5-1 to TRBJ1-2; D perhaps matches TRBD1 (5 bases). Trimming took 9 bases from V and 8 from J, leaving 20 bases between them. This CDR3 region has 13 residues. Germline V gene data show CDR1 as SGHRS and CDR2 as YFSETQ. CDR3 in DNA: TGCGCCAACAAGGGTGGGGCCAGTGGCGGCTACACCTTC. It yields the protein CANKGGASGGYTF.

For this clonotype: The junction differs from germline at one of its ends, possibly a read error. This chain's CDR3 is CAGSLAVRPSGKGEQYF. The CDR3 bases are TGTGCCGGCAGCTTAGCGGTTCGGCCTAGCGGGAAAGGCGAGCAGTACTTC. J is TRBJ2-7 and V is TRBV7-2; TRBD2 matches at 9 bases. Germline CDR1 is SGHTA and CDR2 is FQGNSA. The CDR3 extends over 17 amino acids.

This clonotype came up many times. J is TRBJ1-1 and V is TRBV10-3, with D possibly TRBD1 on 5 matching bases. Trimming left V 2 bases short and J 0 bases short, with 13 bases between. This CDR3 has 16 amino acids. From germline, CDR1 is ENHRY and CDR2 SYGVKD. CDR3 in amino acids: CAISEGAGFMNTEAFF. The CDR3 DNA is TGTGCCATCAGTGAGGGGGCAGGATTCATGAACACTGAAGCTTTCTTT.

Turning to this clonotype: Being one base from a much bigger clone, this may be a read error. This chain joins TRBV11-2 and TRBJ2-5, with 10 nucleotides matching TRBD1. The CDR3 contains 15 residues. The germline CDR1 and CDR2 sequences are SGHAT and FQNNGV. The DNA for the CDR3 is TGTGCCAGCAGCGGACGGACAGGGGGAGAGTACGAGCAGTGCTTC. Translated, it gives CASSGRTGGEYEQCF.

This clonotype was picked up many times. The chain couples TRBV2 to TRBJ2-5; D not resolved. Germline CDR1 is SNHLY and CDR2 is FYNNEI. CDR3 length: 14 residues. The V gene lost 1 base and the J gene lost 3 bases, with 9 bases spanning the gap. The CDR3 here is CASSEGTGKETQYF. CDR3 DNA: TGTGCCAGCAGTGAAGGTACTGGGAAAGAGACCCAGTACTTC.

This chain uses TRBV5-1 with TRBJ2-7, with 13 bases aligning to TRBD2. The V segment lost 0 bases and the J segment 4 bases; nucleotides outside the gene matches: 7. The germline V gene encodes CDR1 SGHRS and CDR2 YFSETQ. This CDR3 has 17 amino acids. The CDR3 region has the DNA TGCGCCAGCAGCTTGGGGACTAGCGGGAGTTTGCCATACGAGCAGTACTTC. This encodes CASSLGTSGSLPYEQYF.